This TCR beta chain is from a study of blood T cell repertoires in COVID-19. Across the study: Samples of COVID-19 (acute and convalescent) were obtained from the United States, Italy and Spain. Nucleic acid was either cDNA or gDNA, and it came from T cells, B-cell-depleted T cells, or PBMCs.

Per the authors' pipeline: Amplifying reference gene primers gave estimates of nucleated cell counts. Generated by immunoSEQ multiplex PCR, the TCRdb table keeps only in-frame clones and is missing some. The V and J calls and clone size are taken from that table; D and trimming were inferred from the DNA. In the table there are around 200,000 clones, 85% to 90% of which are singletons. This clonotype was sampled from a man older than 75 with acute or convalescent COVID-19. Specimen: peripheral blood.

CDR3 bases: TGCGCCAGCAGCCTAAAACCCGGCCGGTTGACTAGCGACCAAGAGACCCAGTACTTC. Protein sequence: CASSLKPGRLTSDQETQYF. The chain uses TRBV4-1 and TRBJ2-5, with 8 bases identical to TRBD2. The CDR3 length is 19 residues. V was pared by 4 bases and J by 0 bases, with 16 bases of the junction left unmatched. The germline V gene encodes CDR1 MGHRA and CDR2 YSYEKL.